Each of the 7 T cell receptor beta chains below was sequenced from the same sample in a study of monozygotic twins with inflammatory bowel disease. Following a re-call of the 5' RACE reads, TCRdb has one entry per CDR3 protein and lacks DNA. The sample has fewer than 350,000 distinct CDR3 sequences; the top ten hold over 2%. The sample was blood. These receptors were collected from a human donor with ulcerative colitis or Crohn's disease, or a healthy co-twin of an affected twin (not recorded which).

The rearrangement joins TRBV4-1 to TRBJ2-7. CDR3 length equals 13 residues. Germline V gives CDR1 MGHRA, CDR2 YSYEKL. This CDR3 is CASSPGMIYEQYF.

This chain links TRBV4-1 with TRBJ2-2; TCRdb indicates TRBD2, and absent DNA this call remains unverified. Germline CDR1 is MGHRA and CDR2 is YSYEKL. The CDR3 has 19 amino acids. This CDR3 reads CASSQDNYWLDWNTGELFF.

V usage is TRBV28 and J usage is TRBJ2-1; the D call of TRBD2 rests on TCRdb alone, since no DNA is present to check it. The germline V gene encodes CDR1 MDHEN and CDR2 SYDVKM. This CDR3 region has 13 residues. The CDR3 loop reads CASRNSTSGTHFF.

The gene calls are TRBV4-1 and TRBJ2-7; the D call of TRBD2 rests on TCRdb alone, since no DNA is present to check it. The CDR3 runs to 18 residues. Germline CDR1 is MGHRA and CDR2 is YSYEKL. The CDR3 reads CASSQLALGLLTTYEQYF.

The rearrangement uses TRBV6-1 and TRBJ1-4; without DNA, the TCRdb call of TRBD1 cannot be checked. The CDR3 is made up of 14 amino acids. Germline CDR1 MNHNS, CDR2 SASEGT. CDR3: CASNQDRANEKLFF.

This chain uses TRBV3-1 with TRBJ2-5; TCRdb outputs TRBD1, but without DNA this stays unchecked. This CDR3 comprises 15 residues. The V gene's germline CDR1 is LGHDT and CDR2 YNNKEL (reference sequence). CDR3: CASNLAGGPKETQYF.

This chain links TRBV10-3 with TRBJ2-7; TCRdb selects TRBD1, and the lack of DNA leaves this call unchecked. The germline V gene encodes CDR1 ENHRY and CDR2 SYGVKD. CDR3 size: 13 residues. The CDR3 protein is CAIAGTGTYEQYF.